A selection of T cell receptor beta chains follows, all from one sample in a study of blood T cell repertoires in COVID-19. Profiling relied on immunoSEQ multiplex PCR, and the TCRdb table lists in-frame clones only, not all of them. The table has about 180,000 clones, roughly 80% seen once. The sequenced sample consisted of peripheral blood. These receptors were taken from a woman between 65 and 79 years old with COVID-19, enrolled during active disease. Each CDR3 is given with its conserved first and last residue. A D gene is named only where the DNA matches it firmly. Clone size appears in some rows only: once, few, many, or a class for an expanded clone.

size | J | D | V | DNA | CDR3
few | TRBJ1-1 | NA | TRBV7-2 | TGTGCCAGCAGCTTAGGAGAGGCGTTAGAAGCTTTCTTT | CASSLGEALEAFF
NA | TRBJ2-1 | NA | TRBV6-2/TRBV6-3 | TGTGCCAGCAGTTACCGGGGACTGTACAATGAGCAGTTCTTC | CASSYRGLYNEQFF
NA | TRBJ2-7 | TRBD2 | TRBV6-6 | TGTGCCATACAAGGTGGCGGGAGCTCCTACGAGCAGTACTTC | CAIQGGGSSYEQYF
NA | TRBJ2-1 | NA | TRBV5-4 | TGTGCCAGCACCATGCAGGACATTAAGAGCACGGTCTTC | CASTMQDIKSTVF
NA | TRBJ2-3 | TRBD2 | TRBV18 | TGTGCCAGCTCACCGGGGACTAGCGACACAGATACGCAGTATTTT | CASSPGTSDTDTQYF
NA | TRBJ2-1 | TRBD1 | TRBV9 | TGTGCCAGCAGCTTACAGGGGGCTACAGCCTACAATGAGCAGTTCTTC | CASSLQGATAYNEQFF
NA | TRBJ2-7 | NA | TRBV27 | TGTGCCAGCAGTTTTGACGGCAGGGGAGTGACCGAGCAGTACTTC | CASSFDGRGVTEQYF
NA | TRBJ1-6 | NA | TRBV5-3 | TGTGCCAGAAGCACCGAGGACTGCTCACCCCTCCACTTT | CARSTEDCSPLHF
NA | TRBJ2-5 | NA | TRBV7-8 | TGTGCCAGCAGCTCGGGGGAGACCCAGTACTTC | CASSSGETQYF
NA | TRBJ1-2 | TRBD1 | TRBV29-1 | TGCAGCGTCGAAGAGAATACGAGGACAGGGAGAAGGGGCTACACCTTC | CSVEENTRTGRRGYTF
NA | TRBJ2-4 | NA | TRBV2 | TGTGCCAGCAGTGAAAGTCTTGAGGACATTCAGTACTTC | CASSESLEDIQYF
once | TRBJ1-5 | NA | TRBV2 | TGTGCCAGCAGTGAAGGTAGTCAGCCCCAGCATTTT | CASSEGSQPQHF
NA | TRBJ2-1 | TRBD1 | TRBV10-1 | TGCGCCAGCGGCGGACAGGGCTCCAATGAGCAGTTCTTC | CASGGQGSNEQFF
NA | TRBJ2-1 | TRBD1 | TRBV6-5 | TGTGCCAGCAGTTACGAAAGGGACAGAAACAATGAGCAGTTCTTC | CASSYERDRNNEQFF
NA | TRBJ2-1 | NA | TRBV30 | TGTGCCTGGAGTAGAACTGCGCGGCAGTTCTTC | CAWSRTARQFF
NA | TRBJ1-1 | TRBD1 | TRBV6-6 | TGTGCCAGCATCCCATCAGGGGGCTACAACACTGAAGCTTTCTTT | CASIPSGGYNTEAFF
NA | TRBJ2-1 | TRBD2 | TRBV27 | TGTGCCAGCAGTTCCCCATGGGGACTAGCTGCCAATGAGCAGTTCTTC | CASSSPWGLAANEQFF
NA | TRBJ2-7 | NA | TRBV5-1 | TGCGCCAGCAGCTTCCGTCTGGGGACTTCCTCCTACGAGCAGTACTTC | CASSFRLGTSSYEQYF
few | TRBJ2-1 | TRBD2 | TRBV6-5 | TGTGCCAGCAGTTACGTAGCGGGAGGTAGTACAGATGAGCAGTTCTTC | CASSYVAGGSTDEQFF
few | TRBJ1-4 | TRBD1 | TRBV2 | TGTGCCAGCAGTGAAAGGGGCAGGGGGCAGGGTGAAAAACTGTTTTTT | CASSERGRGQGEKLFF
NA | TRBJ2-1 | TRBD2 | TRBV10-3 | TGTGCCATCAGTGAGTCGGCGGCTAGCGGGAGCAGAAATGAGCAGTTCTTC | CAISESAASGSRNEQFF
NA | TRBJ1-1 | TRBD1 | TRBV19 | TGTGCCAGTAGTATCCTTGGCAGGGGGCCTGAAGCTTTCTTT | CASSILGRGPEAFF
few | TRBJ1-5 | TRBD1 | TRBV2 | TGTGCCAGCAGTTCCGACAGGGGCAATCAGCCCCAGCATTTT | CASSSDRGNQPQHF
NA | TRBJ2-1 | TRBD2 | TRBV5-1 | TGCGCCAGCAGCTTGGTTGGGACTAGCGGCAATGAGCAGTTCTTC | CASSLVGTSGNEQFF
few | TRBJ2-3 | NA | TRBV4-3 | TGCGCCAGCAGCCAAGGGGGGGGCCTCACAGATACGCAGTATTTT | CASSQGGGLTDTQYF
NA | TRBJ2-1 | TRBD2 | TRBV19 | TGTGCCAGTAGTAGCAAAGCCGGGACTAGCGGGAGGGGTGAGCAGTTCTTC | CASSSKAGTSGRGEQFF
NA | TRBJ2-1 | NA | TRBV6-5 | TGTGCCAGCAGTCCCGACAGCCCCAATGAGCAGTTCTTC | CASSPDSPNEQFF
NA | TRBJ2-2 | NA | TRBV7-3 | TGTGCCAGCAGCACCCTAGAGGGCAGAGAGCTGTTTTTT | CASSTLEGRELFF
NA | TRBJ1-6 | TRBD1 | TRBV4-3 | TGCGCCAGCAGCCAGGTGACAGGGGGGATCCTAAGGACCCTCCACTTT | CASSQVTGGILRTLHF
NA | TRBJ2-4 | TRBD1 | TRBV18 | TGTGCCAGCTCGGTTGGAACAGGGGGAAAAAACATTCAGTACTTC | CASSVGTGGKNIQYF
NA | TRBJ2-3 | TRBD1 | TRBV5-3 | TGTGCCAGAAGCGCGGACAGGGTCCCCACAGATACGCAGTATTTT | CARSADRVPTDTQYF
NA | TRBJ2-4 | TRBD1 | TRBV18 | TGTGCCAGCTCACCCAAAGTTATGCAAGCTACAGGGGAGAGCATTCAGTACTTC | CASSPKVMQATGESIQYF
NA | TRBJ1-3 | NA | TRBV7-9 | TGTGCCAGCAGCTTAGGGCAGCGCTCTGGAAACACCATATATTTT | CASSLGQRSGNTIYF
NA | TRBJ2-4 | TRBD1 | TRBV5-1 | TGCGCCAGCAGCGACGGGACAGGAGAGGCCAAAAACATTCAGTACTTC | CASSDGTGEAKNIQYF
NA | TRBJ1-2 | TRBD1 | TRBV4-2 | TGTGCCAGCAGCCAACCGGGACAGGGGATTTTTTCCTATGGCTACACCTTC | CASSQPGQGIFSYGYTF
NA | TRBJ2-2 | NA | TRBV5-1 | TGCGCCAGCAGCCCCGGGACTTTGAACACCGGGGAGCTGTTTTTT | CASSPGTLNTGELFF
NA | TRBJ1-2 | TRBD1 | TRBV28 | TGTGCCAGCAGGAATCCCCCGGGACAGGCGCACTATGGCTACACCTTC | CASRNPPGQAHYGYTF
NA | TRBJ1-6 | NA | TRBV3-1/TRBV3-2 | TGTGCCAGCAGCCGGGGGCAGATGAGGAATTCACCCCTCCACTTT | CASSRGQMRNSPLHF
few | TRBJ2-1 | NA | TRBV29-1 | TGCACCACCATGGACGGGAGAACCTACAATGAGCAGTTCTTC | CTTMDGRTYNEQFF
NA | TRBJ2-7 | NA | TRBV27 | TGTGCCAGCAGTCCCCTTCCGACCCAGGGCGAGCAGTACTTC | CASSPLPTQGEQYF